These 21 T cell receptor beta chains share one sample of origin, sequenced in a study of blood T cell repertoires in COVID-19. Produced via immunoSEQ multiplex PCR; TCRdb's table is partial and in-frame only. This table has roughly 230,000 clones, 83% appearing once. Sequenced: peripheral blood. These receptors all stem from a human donor in a cohort sampled during active COVID-19.

The V gene is TRBV19, the J gene TRBJ1-2; D gene unclear. The CDR3 sequence is 14 residues long. Between the trimmed V and J ends, which lost 3 bases and 4 bases, there was a span of 12 bases. Germline V gene data show CDR1 as LNHDA and CDR2 as SQIVND (reference sequence). The CDR3 is CASSMAGIPYGYTF. In DNA form, the CDR3 reads TGTGCCAGTAGTATGGCGGGGATCCCCTATGGCTACACCTTC.

The genes are TRBV10-2 and TRBJ2-5; D unresolved. V lost 3 bases to trimming and J lost 0 bases, with 11 bases between them. The germline gives CDR1 WSHSY, CDR2 SAAADI. This CDR3 comprises 15 residues. CDR3 coding DNA: TGCGCCAGCAGTGACCTACTACCTAACCAAGAGACCCAGTACTTC. Translation: CASSDLLPNQETQYF.

The chain's CDR3 is CASSFQGNTEAFF. The DNA of the CDR3 is TGTGCCAGCAGCTTCCAGGGGAACACTGAAGCTTTCTTT. The V and J genes are TRBV7-9 and TRBJ1-1, with D possibly being TRBD1 (5 bases). With 3 bases removed from V and 1 base from J, the gap between germline ends came to 6 bases. This CDR3 is 13 amino acids long. Per germline, CDR1 SEHNR and CDR2 FQNEAQ (reference sequence).

This clone has more than one count but fewer than ten. The chain combines TRBV3-1 (or the pseudogene TRBV3-2) with TRBJ2-7; TRBD2 is a possible D gene (6 bases). V lost 10 bases and J lost 4, with 17 bases in between. Germline V gene data show CDR1 as LGHDT and CDR2 as YNNKEL (reference sequence). The CDR3 has 13 residues. The CDR3 sequence is CATGGGTLYEQYF. In DNA, the CDR3 is TGTGCCACCGGCGGCGGGACCCTTTACGAGCAGTACTTC.

This clone appeared a single time. CDR3 nucleotides: TGTGCCAGCAGCTCCGACAAGTCCTACAATGAGCAGTTCTTC. Protein sequence: CASSSDKSYNEQFF. This sequence joins TRBV11-3 and TRBJ2-1; D is unclear. The CDR3 sequence is 14 residues long. Germline CDR1 reads SGHNT; CDR2 reads YENEEA. Trimming took 4 bases from V and 1 from J, leaving 8 bases between them.

Here the CDR3 reads CASSEVWNSEAFF. For the CDR3, the DNA is TGTGCCAGCAGTGAAGTTTGGAACAGCGAAGCTTTCTTT. This chain connects TRBV6-1 to TRBJ1-1; D remains unclear. V was clipped by 1 base and J by 8 bases, with 11 bases between them. Germline V gene sequence: CDR1 MNHNS, CDR2 SASEGT. This CDR3 is 13 amino acids long.

This rearrangement joins TRBV28 to TRBJ2-7; 8 bases match TRBD1. Germline V gives CDR1 MDHEN, CDR2 SYDVKM. Losses at the gene ends were 5 bases for V and 5 bases for J; bases not matched to a gene: 17. The CDR3 totals 17 residues. CDR3 sequence reads: CASSRSHIKQGANEQYF. CDR3 DNA: TGTGCCAGCAGTCGCTCCCACATCAAGCAGGGGGCCAACGAGCAGTACTTC.

Many counts were recorded for this clone. The V gene is TRBV7-2, the J gene TRBJ1-1, with 10 bases that match TRBD1. This CDR3 region has 14 residues. Germline loops: CDR1 SGHTA, CDR2 FQGNSA. The V gene end was trimmed by 2 bases and the J gene end by 8 bases; junction bases not matched to a gene: 5. The CDR3 loop is CASSLRRTGGEAFF. The DNA for the CDR3 is TGTGCCAGCAGCTTACGAAGGACAGGGGGAGAAGCTTTCTTT.

Concerning this clone: The same CDR3 arises from other DNA sequences in this sample as well. The V and J genes are TRBV18 and TRBJ1-1; 7 nucleotides agree with TRBD1. Germline V gives CDR1 KGHSH, CDR2 LQKENI. V lost 3 bases to trimming and J lost 3 bases; unmatched junction nucleotides: 1. CDR3 size: 13 residues. CDR3 loop: CASSPQGDTEAFF. The DNA of the CDR3 is TGTGCCAGCTCACCGCAGGGGGACACTGAAGCTTTCTTT.

V is TRBV6-5 and J is TRBJ1-1, with D unclear. The germline V and J ends were trimmed by 8 bases and 1 base, with 11 bases remaining between them. This CDR3 has 13 residues. The germline CDR1 and CDR2 sequences are MNHEY and SVGAGI. In DNA, the CDR3 is TGTGCCAGCTCCAAACTTCGGAACACTGAAGCTTTCTTT. It specifies CASSKLRNTEAFF.

V usage is TRBV11-3 and J usage is TRBJ2-5, with 7 positions matching TRBD1. Germline V CDR1 and CDR2: SGHNT, YENEEA. J was trimmed by 5 bases and V by 1 base; bases with no gene match: 10. This CDR3 contains 16 residues. The CDR3 bases are TGTGCCAGCAGCTTAGGTCAACAGGGGCGTGGGGAGACCCAGTACTTC. Residues: CASSLGQQGRGETQYF.

The V and J genes are TRBV12-5 and TRBJ2-2, with D tentatively TRBD2 (7 bases). The CDR3 is 15 amino acids. Germline lookup yields CDR1 LGHNT and CDR2 FRNRAP. Between the trimmed V and J ends, which lost 5 bases and 5 bases, there was a span of 15 bases. CDR3 sequence reads: CASGPGGPQTGELFF. In DNA, the CDR3 is TGTGCTAGTGGTCCCGGGGGGCCGCAAACCGGGGAGCTGTTTTTT.

The V call is TRBV6-5, the J call TRBJ1-3; 7 positions agree with TRBD1. The CDR3 runs 14 residues. Germline V gene lookup returns CDR1 MNHEY and CDR2 SVGAGI. The V segment lost 6 bases and the J segment 7 bases; nucleotides outside the gene matches: 9. CDR3 residues: CASSRWDSVNTIYF. For the CDR3, the DNA is TGTGCCAGCAGCCGCTGGGACAGCGTTAACACCATATATTTT.

V and J are TRBV7-9 and TRBJ1-5; tentatively, D is TRBD1 (5 bases). Germline loops: CDR1 SEHNR, CDR2 FQNEAQ (reference sequence). V was cut by 3 bases and J by 6 bases, with 9 bases left in between. The CDR3 runs to 13 residues. This CDR3 reads CASSLEGSQPQHF. CDR3 DNA sequence: TGTGCCAGCAGCTTGGAGGGGAGTCAGCCCCAGCATTTT. Combining the CDR3 with reference TRBV7-9 and TRBJ1-5 gives the whole variable domain DTGVSQNPRHKITKRGQNVTFRCDPISEHNRLYWYRQTLGQGPEFLTYFQNEAQLEKSRLLSDRFSAERPKGSFSTLEIQRTEQGDSAMYLCASSLEGSQPQHFGDGTRLSIL.

The chain links TRBV5-1 to TRBJ2-7; possible D gene TRBD2, 5 bases. Trimming stripped 0 bases from V and 4 bases from J, with 8 bases between. Germline V lookup: CDR1 SGHRS, CDR2 YFSETQ. The CDR3 is 13 amino acids. CDR3: CASSLGADYEQYF. The CDR3 coding sequence is TGCGCCAGCAGCTTGGGAGCGGATTACGAGCAGTACTTC.

The chain joins TRBV28 to TRBJ2-3; TRBD1 might be the D (6 bases). From germline, CDR1 is MDHEN and CDR2 SYDVKM. The V end lost 4 bases, the J end lost 3 bases, and 14 bases lay between the germline ends. The CDR3 runs 15 residues. The CDR3 bases are TGTGCCAGCAGTTATCGAGGGGGAGAAACAGATACGCAGTATTTT. The encoded protein is CASSYRGGETDTQYF.

CDR3 sequence: CASSLEASPYEQYF. CDR3 DNA sequence: TGTGCCAGCAGCTTGGAGGCTAGCCCCTACGAGCAGTACTTC. The chain links TRBV5-6 to TRBJ2-7; TRBD2 might be the D (5 bases). V lost 0 bases and J 2 bases, leaving 9 bases between the germline ends. The germline V gene encodes CDR1 SGHDT and CDR2 YYEEEE. CDR3 size: 14 residues. Complete variable domain (other parts from reference TRBV5-6 and TRBJ2-7): DAGVTQSPTHLIKTRGQQVTLRCSPKSGHDTVSWYQQALGQGPQFIFQYYEEEERQRGNFPDRFSGHQFPNYSSELNVNALLLGDSALYLCASSLEASPYEQYFGPGTRLTVT.

This clone was observed a handful of times. This chain connects TRBV29-1 to TRBJ1-5, with D hard to call. The CDR3 extends over 14 amino acids. Germline V lookup: CDR1 SQVTM, CDR2 ANQGSEA. V lost 6 bases and J 4 bases, leaving 16 bases between the germline ends. CDR3 region: CSVVDTAWNQPQHF. DNA for the CDR3: TGCAGCGTAGTAGACACGGCTTGGAATCAGCCCCAGCATTTT.

Note on this clone: One end of the junction fails to match germline, which may point to a read error. CDR3 loop: CASSRGTGTGDF. As DNA, the CDR3 is TGTGCCAGCAGTAGAGGGACCGGGACAGGGGACTTC. The rearrangement joins TRBV12-3 or TRBV12-4 to TRBJ2-7; 10 positions agree with TRBD1. The CDR3 covers 12 residues.

This chain joins TRBV9 and TRBJ2-3; D gene uncertain. Germline V gives CDR1 SGDLS, CDR2 YYNGEE. V was trimmed by 3 bases and J by 2 bases, leaving 10 bases between them. This CDR3 region has 14 residues. CDR3: CASSAGYPTDTQYF. CDR3 nucleotides: TGTGCCAGCAGCGCGGGTTATCCCACAGATACGCAGTATTTT. The whole variable domain, remainder taken from reference TRBV9 and TRBJ2-3, is DSGVTQTPKHLITATGQRVTLRCSPRSGDLSVYWYQQSLDQGLQFLIQYYNGEERAKGNILERFSAQQFPDLHSELNLSSLELGDSALYFCASSAGYPTDTQYFGPGTRLTVL.

This clone was seen only a few times. The chain links TRBV27 to TRBJ1-6, with 9 bases lining up with TRBD1. The V gene end was trimmed by 7 bases and the J gene end by 6 bases; junction bases not matched to a gene: 7. CDR1 MNHEY and CDR2 SMNVEV come from the germline V gene (reference sequence). The CDR3 covers 15 residues. The CDR3 is CASISPGQGNSPLHF. DNA of the CDR3: TGTGCCAGCATCTCCCCGGGACAGGGTAATTCACCCCTCCACTTT.